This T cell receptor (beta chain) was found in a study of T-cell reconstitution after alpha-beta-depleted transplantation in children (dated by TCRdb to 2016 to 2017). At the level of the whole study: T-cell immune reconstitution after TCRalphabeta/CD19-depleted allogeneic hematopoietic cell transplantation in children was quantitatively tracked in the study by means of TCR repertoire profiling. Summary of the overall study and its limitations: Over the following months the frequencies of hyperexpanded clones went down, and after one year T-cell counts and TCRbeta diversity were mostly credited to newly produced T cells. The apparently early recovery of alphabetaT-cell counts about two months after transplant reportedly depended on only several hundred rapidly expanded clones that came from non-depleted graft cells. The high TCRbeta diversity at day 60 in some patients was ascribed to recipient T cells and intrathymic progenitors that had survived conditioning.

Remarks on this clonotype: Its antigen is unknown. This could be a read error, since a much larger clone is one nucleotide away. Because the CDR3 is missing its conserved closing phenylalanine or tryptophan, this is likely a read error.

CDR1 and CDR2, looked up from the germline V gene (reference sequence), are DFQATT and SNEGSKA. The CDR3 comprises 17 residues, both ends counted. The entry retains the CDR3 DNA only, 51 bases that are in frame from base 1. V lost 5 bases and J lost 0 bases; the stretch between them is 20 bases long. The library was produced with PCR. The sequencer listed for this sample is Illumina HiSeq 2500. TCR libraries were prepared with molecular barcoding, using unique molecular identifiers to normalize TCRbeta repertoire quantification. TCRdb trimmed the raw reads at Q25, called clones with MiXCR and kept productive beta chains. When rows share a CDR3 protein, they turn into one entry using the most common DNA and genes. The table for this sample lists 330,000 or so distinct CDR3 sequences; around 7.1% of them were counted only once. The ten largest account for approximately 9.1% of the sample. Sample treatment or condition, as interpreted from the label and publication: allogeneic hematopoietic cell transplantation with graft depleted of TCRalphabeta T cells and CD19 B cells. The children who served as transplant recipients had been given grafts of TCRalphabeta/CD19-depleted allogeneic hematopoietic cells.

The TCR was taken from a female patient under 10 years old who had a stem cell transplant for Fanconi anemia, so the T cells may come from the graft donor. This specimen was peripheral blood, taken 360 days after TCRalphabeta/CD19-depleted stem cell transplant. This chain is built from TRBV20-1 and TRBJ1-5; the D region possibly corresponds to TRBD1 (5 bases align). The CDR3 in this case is CSADAGLRSNSNQPQHV. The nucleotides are TGCAGTGCTGACGCGGGACTGCGAAGCAATAGCAATCAGCCCCAGCATGTT.